A single sample gave rise to the 18 T cell receptor beta chains below, sequenced in a study of early T cells in non-severe SARS-CoV-2 infection. TCRdb called the 5' RACE reads again in MiXCR, with one record for every CDR3 protein. The table shows tens of thousands of distinct CDR3 sequences, with 20% to 25% occurring only once. The sequenced sample was whole blood, obtained at baseline. Receptors were obtained from an adult who was a healthcare worker with PCR-confirmed SARS-CoV-2 infection or an uninfected control (not recorded which).

A single count supports this clonotype. V is TRBV7-6 and J is TRBJ1-1; D not resolved. Germline CDR1 reads SGHVS; CDR2 reads FNYEAQ. The CDR3 length is 17 residues. The germline V and J ends were trimmed by 2 bases and 0 bases, with 16 bases remaining between them. The CDR3 is CASSLSSIEGLNTEAFF. CDR3 sequence (DNA): TGTGCCAGCAGCTTATCTTCCATAGAGGGCTTGAACACTGAAGCTTTCTTT.

The V and J genes are TRBV5-4 and TRBJ2-7; D uncertain. Trimming took 4 bases from V and 3 from J, leaving 11 bases between them. Germline V gene data show CDR1 as SGHNT and CDR2 as YYREEE (reference sequence). This CDR3 spans 13 amino acids. The CDR3 is CASSVEENYEQYF. Here the CDR3 DNA reads TGTGCCAGCAGCGTAGAGGAAAACTACGAGCAGTACTTC.

There are a few counts of this clonotype. The rearrangement uses TRBV9 and TRBJ2-1; the match to TRBD2 covers 10 bases. The V gene's germline CDR1 is SGDLS and CDR2 YYNGEE. V gave up 2 bases and J gave up 6 bases; unmatched junction bases: 5. The CDR3 length is 15 residues. CDR3: CASSVGLAVFNEQFF. The CDR3 nucleotides are TGTGCCAGCAGCGTTGGACTAGCGGTTTTCAATGAGCAGTTCTTC.

The genes are TRBV7-9 and TRBJ1-3; D call uncertain. Looked up from germline, CDR1 is SEHNR and CDR2 is FQNEAQ (reference sequence). V shed 0 bases and J shed 6 bases, with 6 bases lying between them. CDR3 size: 13 residues. The CDR3 loop reads CASSLARENTIYF. CDR3 nucleotide sequence: TGTGCCAGCAGCTTAGCGAGGGAAAACACCATATATTTT.

By its share, this clonotype is medium-sized. The chain uses TRBV4-2 and TRBJ2-7, with D possibly matching TRBD1 (5 bases). CDR1 and CDR2 from the germline V gene are LGHNA and YNFKEQ. This CDR3 comprises 16 residues. Trimming removed 5 bases at V and 3 bases at J, with 20 bases between. The CDR3 is CASSSRNGQGIYEQYF. DNA of the CDR3: TGTGCCAGCAGCTCCAGGAATGGGCAGGGAATCTACGAGCAGTACTTC.

The J gene is TRBJ1-1, the V gene TRBV7-9, with D uncertain. The CDR3 loop spans 13 amino acids. Germline CDR1 SEHNR, CDR2 FQNEAQ (reference sequence). Trimming left V 4 bases short and J 10 bases short, with 16 bases between. DNA of the CDR3: TGTGCCAGCAGCTCCTCCGGAGGACTGGCAGCTTTCTTT. As protein: CASSSSGGLAAFF.

The table lists this clonotype with a few counts. The J gene is TRBJ1-3, the V gene TRBV12-3 or TRBV12-4, with 9 bases lining up with TRBD1. The CDR3 has 15 residues. V shed 5 bases and J 2 bases; nucleotides not matched to a gene: 4. CDR3: CASSTTGGTGNTIYF. CDR3 bases: TGTGCCAGCAGTACTACAGGGGGCACTGGAAACACCATATATTTT.

This clonotype was seen repeatedly, ten times or more. The rearrangement uses TRBV6-2 or TRBV6-3 and TRBJ1-6; no clear D gene. Deletions cut 4 bases from V and 10 bases from J, with 17 bases between. The CDR3 runs 15 residues. Germline CDR1 MNHEY, CDR2 SVGEGT. CDR3 coding DNA: TGTGCCAGCAGTTCCCCACCATACGGATCATCACCCCTCCACTTT. Protein sequence: CASSSPPYGSSPLHF.

This clonotype was found a few times. This rearrangement joins TRBV19 to TRBJ2-2; 11 nucleotides line up with TRBD2. Germline-derived CDR1 and CDR2 are LNHDA and SQIVND (reference sequence). The CDR3 is 16 residues long. After removal of 6 bases from V and 0 bases from J, the junction contained 3 bases not matched to a gene. The CDR3: CASRSLAGANTGELFF. CDR3 coding DNA: TGTGCCAGTAGGTCACTAGCGGGGGCGAACACCGGGGAGCTGTTTTTT.

V usage is TRBV29-1 and J usage is TRBJ2-7; 9 bases align to TRBD1. The CDR3 contains 16 residues. Germline values: CDR1 SQVTM, CDR2 ANQGSEA. With 1 base clipped from V and 2 bases from J, the junction kept 9 bases outside the gene matches. The DNA for the CDR3 is TGCAGCGTTGAAGGTAGGGGACAGGGTTCTCCCTACGAGCAGTACTTC. It encodes CSVEGRGQGSPYEQYF.

The chain has TRBV29-1 and TRBJ1-1, with TRBD1 matching over 7 bases. Germline V lookup: CDR1 SQVTM, CDR2 ANQGSEA. The V gene end was trimmed by 8 bases and the J gene end by 5 bases; junction bases not matched to a gene: 8. The CDR3 spans 12 residues. This CDR3 reads CSSRQGMTEAFF. The CDR3 DNA is TGCAGCTCCCGACAGGGAATGACTGAAGCTTTCTTT.

The V and J genes are TRBV5-6 and TRBJ1-1, with D perhaps TRBD1 (5 bases). Trimming cost V 4 bases and J 6 bases, with 19 bases left between them. Per germline, CDR1 SGHDT and CDR2 YYEEEE. The CDR3 sequence is 15 residues long. Here the CDR3 DNA reads TGTGCCAGCAGCCGGAGTTCCGGCAGGGCTCCTGAAGCTTTCTTT. It translates to CASSRSSGRAPEAFF.

This chain links TRBV6-5 with TRBJ2-7, with TRBD1 identical over 10 bases. This CDR3 contains 14 residues. The germline CDR1 and CDR2 sequences are MNHEY and SVGAGI. Trimming took 7 bases from V and 5 from J; bases not matched to a gene: 8. This chain's CDR3 is CASTSGTGVDEQYF. CDR3 nucleotide sequence: TGTGCCAGCACCTCCGGGACAGGGGTCGACGAGCAGTACTTC.

The chain combines TRBV12-3 or TRBV12-4 with TRBJ2-1; maybe TRBD2 (5 bases). This CDR3 is 15 amino acids long. V lost 5 bases and J lost 5, with 16 bases in between. This chain's CDR3 is CASSPDYSGNNEQFF. CDR3 bases: TGTGCCAGCAGTCCTGACTATTCCGGGAACAATGAGCAGTTCTTC.

This clonotype has a handful of counts. The V gene is TRBV2, the J gene TRBJ2-1; tentatively, D is TRBD2 (5 bases). V was clipped by 2 bases and J by 4 bases, with 9 bases between them. Germline CDR1 reads SNHLY; CDR2 reads FYNNEI. CDR3 size: 14 residues. CDR3 region: CASSERLAYNEQFF. CDR3 bases: TGTGCCAGCAGTGAACGCCTAGCATACAATGAGCAGTTCTTC.

This clonotype appeared a few times. V usage is TRBV7-9 and J usage is TRBJ1-2; no definite D call. The CDR3 is made up of 17 amino acids. Between the trimmed V and J ends, which lost 2 bases and 4 bases, there was a span of 20 bases. From germline, CDR1 is SEHNR and CDR2 FQNEAQ (reference sequence). CDR3 bases: TGTGCCAGCAGCTTACCCTCTTACAGCTTTGAGGTCTATGGCTACACCTTC. It translates to CASSLPSYSFEVYGYTF.

This clonotype was seen only a few times. The chain uses TRBV5-1 and TRBJ2-3; either TRBD1 or TRBD2 may supply D (6 bases each). The V gene lost 1 base and the J gene lost 5 bases, with 17 bases spanning the gap. CDR3 length: 16 amino acids. Per germline, CDR1 SGHRS and CDR2 YFSETQ. The CDR3 spells CASSLSGAHYGDTQYF. The CDR3 nucleotides are TGCGCCAGCAGCTTGTCGGGGGCCCATTATGGAGATACGCAGTATTTT.

J is TRBJ1-6 and V is TRBV3-1; the match to TRBD1 covers 8 bases. The V gene end was trimmed by 4 bases and the J gene end by 9 bases; junction bases not matched to a gene: 5. The CDR3 has 14 residues. Looked up from germline, CDR1 is LGHDT and CDR2 is YNNKEL (reference sequence). The CDR3 protein is CASSLQGARSPLHF. The CDR3 nucleotides are TGTGCCAGCAGCCTCCAGGGGGCGCGTTCACCCCTCCACTTT.